These 29 T cell receptor beta chains came from one sample sequenced in a study of shared clonotypes between healthy human individuals. Produced via immunoSEQ multiplex PCR; TCRdb's table is partial and in-frame only. The table shows about 480,000 clones, with about four fifths occurring only once. Sequencing was performed on PBMCs. The receptors shown here come from a woman aged 40 to 50 in good health. Some clones in this sample may be carry-over from other donors' samples.

The V and J genes are TRBV7-9 and TRBJ2-1; D possibly corresponds to TRBD2 (5 bases). Between the trimmed V and J ends, which lost 4 bases and 9 bases, there was a span of 16 bases. Germline V gene sequence: CDR1 SEHNR, CDR2 FQNEAQ (reference sequence). This CDR3 contains 14 residues. In nucleotides, the CDR3 is TGTGCCAGCAGCTCAGAGGGTAGTTTGCTTGAGCAGTTCTTC. Translated: CASSSEGSLLEQFF.

The rearrangement joins TRBV18 to TRBJ2-7; 8 bases match TRBD2. V dropped 3 bases and J dropped 6; count of bases not matched to a gene: 7. This CDR3 region has 14 residues. The germline V gene has CDR1 KGHSH and CDR2 LQKENI. For the CDR3, the DNA is TGTGCCAGCTCACCCACGGGAGGGGTAGTCGAGCAGTACTTC. Amino acids: CASSPTGGVVEQYF.

The genes are TRBV25-1 and TRBJ1-6; the D gene is possibly TRBD1 (5 bases). The CDR3 contains 16 residues. Trimming pared 3 bases from V and 6 bases from J, leaving 15 bases between. The V gene's germline CDR1 is MGHDK and CDR2 SYGVNS. Here the CDR3 DNA reads TGTGCCAGCAGTGAGGGGTTCGGGCAGGGTAATTCACCCCTCCACTTT. Translated: CASSEGFGQGNSPLHF.

V usage is TRBV5-1 and J usage is TRBJ2-7; TRBD1 might be the D (5 bases). This CDR3 contains 15 residues. Germline-derived CDR1 and CDR2 are SGHRS and YFSETQ. The V gene lost 0 bases and the J gene lost 2 bases, with 12 bases spanning the gap. CDR3 nucleotides: TGCGCCAGCAGCTTGGGGTCAGGGTCGGCCTACGAGCAGTACTTC. This translates into CASSLGSGSAYEQYF.

This clone was counted many times. The chain is built from TRBV19 and TRBJ1-3; no clear D. Trimming shortened V by 1 base and J by 1 base, and 8 bases separated the two germline ends. The CDR3 extends over 15 amino acids. Germline V gene sequence: CDR1 LNHDA, CDR2 SQIVND (reference sequence). For the CDR3, the DNA is TGTGCCAGTAGTATAGCCCGCGGTTCTGGAAACACCATATATTTT. Its translation: CASSIARGSGNTIYF.

This chain links TRBV30 with TRBJ2-3; D ambiguous. There are 11 residues in the CDR3. In germline, CDR1 is GTSNPN, CDR2 SVGIG (reference sequence). Trimming shortened V by 1 base and J by 6 bases, and 5 bases separated the two germline ends. The CDR3 spells CAWSARDTQYF. The CDR3, as DNA: TGTGCCTGGAGTGCGAGGGATACGCAGTATTTT.

This clone appeared a single time. CDR3 residues: CASSIRAGYTGELFF. CDR3 nucleotides: TGTGCCAGCAGCATCAGAGCGGGTTACACCGGGGAGCTGTTTTTT. The V call is TRBV9, the J call TRBJ2-2; D is perhaps TRBD2 (6 bases). CDR3 length equals 15 residues. V gave up 4 bases and J gave up 3 bases, with 13 bases separating them. Germline V lookup: CDR1 SGDLS, CDR2 YYNGEE.

The rearrangement uses TRBV28 and TRBJ1-5; TRBD1 aligns across 7 bases. Germline CDR1 and CDR2: MDHEN and SYDVKM. The CDR3 is made up of 13 amino acids. V shed 6 bases and J 3 bases; nucleotides not matched to a gene: 2. For the CDR3, the DNA is TGTGCCAGCAGGGGGACAGCCAATCAGCCCCAGCATTTT. It is translated as CASRGTANQPQHF.

This clone was observed a few times. This rearrangement joins TRBV18 to TRBJ1-4, with 11 bases aligning to TRBD1. V was clipped by 3 bases and J by 0 bases; unmatched bases: 3. From germline, CDR1 is KGHSH and CDR2 LQKENI. The CDR3 totals 17 residues. The CDR3 nucleotides are TGTGCCAGCTCACCGGGGACAGGGGGAACAACTAATGAAAAACTGTTTTTT. Translating gives CASSPGTGGTTNEKLFF.

The chain links TRBV19 to TRBJ2-1, with 9 bases that match TRBD2. Trimming at V came to 3 bases and at J to 5 bases, leaving 5 bases not matched to a gene. The CDR3 sequence is 15 residues long. Germline CDR1 reads LNHDA; CDR2 reads SQIVND (reference sequence). The CDR3 reads CASSMTSGADNEQFF. In DNA, the CDR3 is TGTGCCAGTAGTATGACTAGCGGAGCGGACAATGAGCAGTTCTTC.

This chain uses TRBV6-1 with TRBJ1-1; D unresolved. The germline V and J ends were trimmed by 3 bases and 3 bases, with 14 bases remaining between them. The CDR3 contains 15 residues. CDR1 is MNHNS, CDR2 SASEGT, per germline. The CDR3, as DNA: TGTGCCAGCAGTGATTGGGGAGAAAGGGACACTGAAGCTTTCTTT. Its protein product is CASSDWGERDTEAFF.

The V call is TRBV5-6, the J call TRBJ2-1; D may be TRBD1 or TRBD2 (5 bases each). This CDR3 is built from 17 residues. The V gene's germline CDR1 is SGHDT and CDR2 YYEEEE. V was cut by 4 bases and J by 0 bases, with 17 bases left in between. Here the CDR3 reads CASSDLGELLSYNEQFF. CDR3 nucleotide sequence: TGTGCCAGCAGCGACTTAGGGGAGTTACTCTCCTACAATGAGCAGTTCTTC.

The chain carries TRBV6-5 and TRBJ1-5; perhaps TRBD1 as D (5 bases). In germline, CDR1 is MNHEY, CDR2 SVGAGI. The V and J ends lost 4 bases and 8 bases respectively, with 15 bases between them. This CDR3 spans 14 amino acids. CDR3 in DNA: TGTGCCAGCAGTTCATGGGGGGTTGGAGAGCCCCAGCATTTT. This translates into CASSSWGVGEPQHF.

This chain uses TRBV28 with TRBJ2-1, with D unresolved. The germline V and J ends were trimmed by 5 bases and 7 bases, with 15 bases remaining between them. This CDR3 has 14 amino acids. The V gene's germline CDR1 is MDHEN and CDR2 SYDVKM. The CDR3, as DNA: TGTGCCAGCAGTCCCCTGTGGGCCTCGAATGAGCAGTTCTTC. Residues: CASSPLWASNEQFF.

The gene calls are TRBV5-5 and TRBJ1-4, with no clear D. The CDR3 totals 14 residues. CDR1 is SGHKS, CDR2 YYEKEE, per germline (reference sequence). V was clipped by 1 base and J by 4 bases, with 8 bases between them. For the CDR3, the DNA is TGTGCCAGCAGCTTGCCGAAGAGTAATGAAAAACTGTTTTTT. It specifies CASSLPKSNEKLFF.

Regarding this clone: This CDR3 is also generated by other DNA sequences in the sample. J is TRBJ2-7 and V is TRBV6-6; D might be TRBD2 (5 bases). The germline V gene has CDR1 MNHNY and CDR2 SVGAGI (reference sequence). V was clipped by 2 bases and J by 6 bases, with 11 bases between them. This CDR3 comprises 13 residues. The CDR3 sequence is CASSYTGESEQYF. The CDR3 DNA follows: TGTGCCAGCAGTTACACTGGGGAGAGCGAGCAGTACTTC.

The V call is TRBV19, the J call TRBJ1-3, with 8 bases lining up with TRBD1. In germline, CDR1 is LNHDA, CDR2 SQIVND (reference sequence). The CDR3 covers 16 residues. V shed 6 bases and J 0 bases; nucleotides not matched to a gene: 7. CDR3 nucleotides: TGTGCCAGTAGCCGACAGGGGACCCGCTCTGGAAACACCATATATTTT. Protein product: CASSRQGTRSGNTIYF.

This rearrangement joins TRBV5-1 to TRBJ2-7, with 11 bases that match TRBD2. V was pared by 3 bases and J by 3 bases, with 2 bases of the junction left unmatched. Per germline, CDR1 SGHRS and CDR2 YFSETQ. The CDR3 totals 14 residues. CDR3 in amino acids: CASSSGLAVYEQYF. As DNA, the CDR3 is TGCGCCAGCAGCTCGGGACTAGCGGTCTACGAGCAGTACTTC. The complete variable domain, with remaining parts taken from reference TRBV5-1 and TRBJ2-7, reads KAGVTQTPRYLIKTRGQQVTLSCSPISGHRSVSWYQQTPGQGLQFLFEYFSETQRNKGNFPGRFSGRQFSNSRSEMNVSTLELGDSALYLCASSSGLAVYEQYFGPGTRLTVT.

Turning to this clone: Other nucleotide sequences from this sample produce the same CDR3. The J gene is TRBJ2-7, the V gene TRBV7-2, with unresolved D. V was clipped by 1 base and J by 1 base, with 8 bases between them. This CDR3 contains 14 residues. Germline values: CDR1 SGHTA, CDR2 FQGNSA. CDR3 loop: CASSLGGRSYEQYF. In DNA, the CDR3 is TGTGCCAGCAGCTTAGGCGGTCGTTCCTACGAGCAGTACTTC.

The V gene is TRBV5-1, the J gene TRBJ2-1; D unresolved. V lost 0 bases and J 6 bases, leaving 7 bases between the germline ends. The CDR3 is 13 amino acids. Germline CDR1 SGHRS, CDR2 YFSETQ. The CDR3 is CASSLGYVNEQFF. CDR3 DNA: TGCGCCAGCAGCTTGGGGTACGTCAATGAGCAGTTCTTC. The full variable domain, rest sourced from reference TRBV5-1 and TRBJ2-1, is KAGVTQTPRYLIKTRGQQVTLSCSPISGHRSVSWYQQTPGQGLQFLFEYFSETQRNKGNFPGRFSGRQFSNSRSEMNVSTLELGDSALYLCASSLGYVNEQFFGPGTRLTVL.

V and J are TRBV4-1 and TRBJ1-2; tentatively, D is TRBD1 (6 bases). The germline gives CDR1 MGHRA, CDR2 YSYEKL. This CDR3 contains 14 residues. Trimming pared 8 bases from V and 3 bases from J, leaving 16 bases between. CDR3 sequence (DNA): TGCGCCAGCGCCGGGGGAGGGGGTGACTATGGCTACACCTTC. Translation gives CASAGGGGDYGYTF.

The rearrangement joins TRBV7-2 to TRBJ2-3; the D gene is possibly TRBD1 (5 bases). This CDR3 comprises 14 residues. Germline loops: CDR1 SGHTA, CDR2 FQGNSA. Trimming cost V 5 bases and J 1 base, with 10 bases left between them. CDR3 protein: CASSPVGGTDTQYF. The CDR3 bases are TGTGCCAGCAGCCCGGTAGGGGGCACAGATACGCAGTATTTT.

The chain has TRBV6-4 and TRBJ2-5; D uncertain. The germline V gene encodes CDR1 MRHNA and CDR2 SNTAGT. The CDR3 is 14 residues long. The ends were cut back, 0 bases at V and 4 bases at J, with 9 bases in the middle. The CDR3 protein is CASSDSWLGETQYF. CDR3 DNA: TGTGCCAGCAGTGACTCATGGTTGGGAGAGACCCAGTACTTC.

This chain links TRBV4-1 with TRBJ2-7; 11 bases align to TRBD2. CDR1 is MGHRA and CDR2 is YSYEKL in the germline V gene. V trimming: 1 base; J trimming: 4 bases; junction bases outside the gene matches: 9. The CDR3 spans 17 residues. The CDR3 DNA reads TGCGCCAGCAGCCAAGCGGGACCGGGACTAGCGGCGTACGAGCAGTACTTC. This codes for CASSQAGPGLAAYEQYF.

The chain has TRBV6-5 and TRBJ1-1; the match to TRBD1 covers 8 bases. V shed 6 bases and J 8 bases; nucleotides not matched to a gene: 8. The CDR3 length is 13 residues. Per germline, CDR1 MNHEY and CDR2 SVGAGI. This chain's CDR3 is CASSRTGNTEAFF. CDR3 bases: TGTGCCAGCAGCCGGACAGGGAATACCGAAGCTTTCTTT.

This clone showed up just once. The V gene is TRBV1, the J gene TRBJ2-1; the tabulated D call, TRBD2, remains unverified against the DNA. TRBV1 is deemed a pseudogene. The CDR3 has 15 residues. The CDR3 nucleotides are TGCACCAGCAGCCAAGAATTCCGGGAGGAAAATGAGCAGTTCTTC. Amino acids: CTSSQEFREENEQFF.

This chain uses TRBV7-2 with TRBJ2-2, with D perhaps TRBD1 or TRBD2 (6 bases each). From germline, CDR1 is SGHTA and CDR2 FQGNSA. This CDR3 region has 16 residues. Trimming pared 6 bases from V and 2 bases from J, leaving 16 bases between. The CDR3 DNA sequence: TGTGCCAGCAGTGCGAGGGGGGCGACAAACACCGGGGAGCTGTTTTTT. It codes for CASSARGATNTGELFF.

The chain has TRBV5-1 and TRBJ2-7, with 8 bases aligning to TRBD2. Losses at the gene ends were 4 bases for V and 5 bases for J; bases not matched to a gene: 17. Germline CDR1 reads SGHRS; CDR2 reads YFSETQ. The CDR3 loop spans 17 amino acids. The chain's CDR3 is CASSRGGGIGSSDEQYF. CDR3 nucleotide sequence: TGCGCCAGCAGCCGGGGCGGGGGGATAGGCAGTTCGGACGAGCAGTACTTC. The full variable domain, in which reference TRBV5-1 and TRBJ2-7 provide the parts outside the CDR3, is KAGVTQTPRYLIKTRGQQVTLSCSPISGHRSVSWYQQTPGQGLQFLFEYFSETQRNKGNFPGRFSGRQFSNSRSEMNVSTLELGDSALYLCASSRGGGIGSSDEQYFGPGTRLTVT.

A word on this clone: Additional DNA sequences in this sample encode the identical CDR3. The chain employs TRBV2 and TRBJ2-3, with TRBD1 identical over 11 bases. J was trimmed by 3 bases and V by 6 bases; bases with no gene match: 2. In germline, CDR1 is SNHLY, CDR2 FYNNEI. The CDR3 length is 14 residues. The CDR3 sequence: CASSGTGGTDTQYF. In DNA form, the CDR3 reads TGTGCCAGCAGCGGGACAGGGGGAACAGATACGCAGTATTTT.